Below, one TCR beta chain is given with its context. Its antigen is not identified. TCRdb keeps only in-frame clones here, not all; method: immunoSEQ multiplex PCR. The table records about 170,000 clones, approximately 93% of them present only once. This specimen comes from a study of T cell responses to AZD1222 COVID-19 vaccine. General study findings and limits: Spike-specific TCR depth and breadth grew after two AZD1222 doses.

The sample here was peripheral blood, taken on day 0 of AZD1222 vaccination. The clonotype originates from an adult in good health.

The CDR3 loop reads CASSQDRASGSLKQRELFF. CDR3 coding DNA: TGTGCCAGCAGCCAAGATAGAGCTAGCGGGAGCCTTAAGCAGAGGGAGCTGTTTTTT. The rearrangement joins TRBV4-2 to TRBJ2-2; 10 bases line up with TRBD2. This CDR3 comprises 19 residues. V shed 0 bases and J 9 bases; nucleotides not matched to a gene: 16. The germline V gene encodes CDR1 LGHNA and CDR2 YNFKEQ.